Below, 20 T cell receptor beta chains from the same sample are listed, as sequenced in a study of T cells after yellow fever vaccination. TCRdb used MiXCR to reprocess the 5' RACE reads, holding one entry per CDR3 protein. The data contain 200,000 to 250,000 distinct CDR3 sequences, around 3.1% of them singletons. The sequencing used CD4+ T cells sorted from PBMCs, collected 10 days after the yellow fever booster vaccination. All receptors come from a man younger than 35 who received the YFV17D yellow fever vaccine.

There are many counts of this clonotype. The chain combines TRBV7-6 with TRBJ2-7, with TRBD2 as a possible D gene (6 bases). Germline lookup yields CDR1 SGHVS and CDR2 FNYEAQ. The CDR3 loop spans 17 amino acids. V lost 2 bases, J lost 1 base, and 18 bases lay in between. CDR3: CASSLMGIGGESYEQYF. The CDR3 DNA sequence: TGTGCCAGCAGCTTAATGGGCATTGGAGGGGAATCCTACGAGCAGTACTTC.

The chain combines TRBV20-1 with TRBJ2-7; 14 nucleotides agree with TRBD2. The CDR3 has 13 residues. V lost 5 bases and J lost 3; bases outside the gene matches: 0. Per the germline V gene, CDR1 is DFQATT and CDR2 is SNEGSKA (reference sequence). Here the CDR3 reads CSAGLAGGYEQYF. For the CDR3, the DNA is TGCAGTGCTGGACTAGCGGGGGGCTACGAGCAGTACTTC.

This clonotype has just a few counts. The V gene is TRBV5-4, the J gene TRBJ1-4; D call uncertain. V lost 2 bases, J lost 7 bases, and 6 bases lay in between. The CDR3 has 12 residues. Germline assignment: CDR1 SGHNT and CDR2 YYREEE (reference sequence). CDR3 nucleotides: TGTGCCAGCAGCTTATTGGGTGAAAAACTGTTTTTT. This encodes CASSLLGEKLFF. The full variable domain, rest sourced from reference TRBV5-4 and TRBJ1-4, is ETGVTQSPTHLIKTRGQQVTLRCSSQSGHNTVSWYQQALGQGPQFIFQYYREEENGRGNFPPRFSGLQFPNYSSELNVNALELDDSALYLCASSLLGEKLFFGSGTQLSVL.

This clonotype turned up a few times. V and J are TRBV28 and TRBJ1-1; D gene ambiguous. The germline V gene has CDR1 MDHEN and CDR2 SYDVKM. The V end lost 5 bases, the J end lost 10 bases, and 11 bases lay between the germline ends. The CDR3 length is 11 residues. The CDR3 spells CASSERALAFF. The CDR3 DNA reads TGTGCCAGCAGTGAGAGGGCCTTAGCTTTCTTT.

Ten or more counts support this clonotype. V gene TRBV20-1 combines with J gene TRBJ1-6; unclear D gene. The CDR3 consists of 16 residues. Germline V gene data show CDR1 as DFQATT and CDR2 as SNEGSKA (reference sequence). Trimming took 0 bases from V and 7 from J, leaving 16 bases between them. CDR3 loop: CSARDLRLLGNSPLHF. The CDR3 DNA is TGCAGTGCTAGAGATCTTCGCTTGTTGGGGAATTCACCCCTCCACTTT.

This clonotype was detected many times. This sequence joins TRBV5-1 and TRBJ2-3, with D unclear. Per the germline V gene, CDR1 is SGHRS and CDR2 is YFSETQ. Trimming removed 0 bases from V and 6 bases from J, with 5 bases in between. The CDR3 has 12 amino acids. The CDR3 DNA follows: TGCGCCAGCAGCTTGGACTTGGATACGCAGTATTTT. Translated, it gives CASSLDLDTQYF.

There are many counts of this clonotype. CDR3 region: CASREGLTGELFF. CDR3 nucleotide sequence: TGCGCCAGCAGGGAGGGCCTCACCGGGGAGCTGTTTTTT. J is TRBJ2-2 and V is TRBV5-1, with D maybe TRBD2 (6 bases). Germline V gene sequence: CDR1 SGHRS, CDR2 YFSETQ. Trimming left V 5 bases short and J 4 bases short, with 9 bases between. The CDR3 covers 13 residues.

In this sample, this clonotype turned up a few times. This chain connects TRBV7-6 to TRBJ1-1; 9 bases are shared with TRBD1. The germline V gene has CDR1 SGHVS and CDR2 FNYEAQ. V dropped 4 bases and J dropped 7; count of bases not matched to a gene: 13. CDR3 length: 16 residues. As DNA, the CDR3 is TGTGCCAGCAGCTCCCGACAGGGGGGAAGCACCGATGAAGCTTTCTTT. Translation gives CASSSRQGGSTDEAFF.

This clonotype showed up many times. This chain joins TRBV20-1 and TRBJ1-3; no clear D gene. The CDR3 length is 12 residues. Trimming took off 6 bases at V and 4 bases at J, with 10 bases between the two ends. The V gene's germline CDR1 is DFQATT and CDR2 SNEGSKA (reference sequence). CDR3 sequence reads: CSASTIGNTIYF. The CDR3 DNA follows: TGCAGTGCCAGCACCATCGGAAACACCATATATTTT.

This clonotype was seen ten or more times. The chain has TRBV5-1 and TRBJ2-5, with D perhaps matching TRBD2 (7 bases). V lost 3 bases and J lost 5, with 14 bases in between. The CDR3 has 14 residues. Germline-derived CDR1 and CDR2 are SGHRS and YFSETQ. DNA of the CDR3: TGCGCCAGCAGCTCCCGGGGGGCCGGTGAGACCCAGTACTTC. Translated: CASSSRGAGETQYF. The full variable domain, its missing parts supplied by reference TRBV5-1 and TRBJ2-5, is KAGVTQTPRYLIKTRGQQVTLSCSPISGHRSVSWYQQTPGQGLQFLFEYFSETQRNKGNFPGRFSGRQFSNSRSEMNVSTLELGDSALYLCASSSRGAGETQYFGPGTRLLVL.

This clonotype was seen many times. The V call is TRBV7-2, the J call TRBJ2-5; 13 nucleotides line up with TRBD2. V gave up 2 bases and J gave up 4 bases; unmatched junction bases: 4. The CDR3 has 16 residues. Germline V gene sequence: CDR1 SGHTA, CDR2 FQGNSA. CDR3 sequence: CASSLQGLAGLETQYF. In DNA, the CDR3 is TGTGCCAGCAGCTTACAGGGACTAGCGGGGTTAGAGACCCAGTACTTC. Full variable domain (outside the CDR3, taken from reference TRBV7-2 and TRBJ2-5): GAGVSQSPSNKVTEKGKDVELRCDPISGHTALYWYRQSLGQGLEFLIYFQGNSAPDKSGLPSDRFSAERTGGSVSTLTIQRTQQEDSAVYLCASSLQGLAGLETQYFGPGTRLLVL.

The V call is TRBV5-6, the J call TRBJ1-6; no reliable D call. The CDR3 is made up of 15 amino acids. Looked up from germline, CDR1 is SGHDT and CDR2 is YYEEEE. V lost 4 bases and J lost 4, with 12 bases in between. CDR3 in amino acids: CASSLVTEYNSPLHF. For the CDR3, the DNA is TGTGCCAGCAGCCTCGTGACCGAATATAATTCACCCCTCCACTTT.

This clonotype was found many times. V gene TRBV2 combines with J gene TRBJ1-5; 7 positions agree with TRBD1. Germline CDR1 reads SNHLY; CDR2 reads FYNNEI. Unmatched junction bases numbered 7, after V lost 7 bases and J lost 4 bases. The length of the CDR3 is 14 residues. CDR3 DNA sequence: TGTGCCAGCACTGTTGACAGGGATAATCAGCCCCAGCATTTT. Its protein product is CASTVDRDNQPQHF.

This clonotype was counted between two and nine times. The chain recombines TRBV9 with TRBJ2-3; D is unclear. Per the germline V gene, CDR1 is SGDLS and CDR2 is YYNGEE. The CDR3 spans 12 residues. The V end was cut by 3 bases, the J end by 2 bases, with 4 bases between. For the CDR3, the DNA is TGTGCCAGCAGCGCATACACAGATACGCAGTATTTT. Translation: CASSAYTDTQYF.

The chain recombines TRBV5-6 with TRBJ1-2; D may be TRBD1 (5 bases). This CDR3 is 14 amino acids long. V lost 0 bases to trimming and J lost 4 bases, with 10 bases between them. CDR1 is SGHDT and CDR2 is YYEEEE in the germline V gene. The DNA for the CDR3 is TGTGCCAGCAGCTTGGGGCAGGGAAGCTATGGCTACACCTTC. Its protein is CASSLGQGSYGYTF.

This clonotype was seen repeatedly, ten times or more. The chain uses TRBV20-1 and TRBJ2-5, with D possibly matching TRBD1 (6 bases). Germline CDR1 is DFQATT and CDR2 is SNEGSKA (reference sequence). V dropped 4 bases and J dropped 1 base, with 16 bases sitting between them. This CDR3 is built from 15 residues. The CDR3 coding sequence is TGCAGTGCTATCCCCCCTAGGACAGCCCAAGAGACCCAGTACTTC. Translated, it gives CSAIPPRTAQETQYF.

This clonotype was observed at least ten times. CDR3 loop: CASSPGTESTDTQYF. CDR3 nucleotides: TGTGCCAGCAGCCCCGGGACAGAAAGCACAGATACGCAGTATTTT. This chain connects TRBV5-8 to TRBJ2-3; the match to TRBD1 covers 7 bases. The junction had 5 bases not matched to a gene; V was cut back by 4 bases and J by 0 bases. Germline V gene lookup returns CDR1 SGHTS and CDR2 YDEGEE. The CDR3 consists of 15 residues.

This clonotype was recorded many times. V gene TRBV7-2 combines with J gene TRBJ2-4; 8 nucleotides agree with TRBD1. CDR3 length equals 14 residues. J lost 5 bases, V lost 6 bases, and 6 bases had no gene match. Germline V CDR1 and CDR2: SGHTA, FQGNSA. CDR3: CASSLGQGENIQYF. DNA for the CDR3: TGTGCCAGCAGTCTTGGACAGGGCGAAAACATTCAGTACTTC.

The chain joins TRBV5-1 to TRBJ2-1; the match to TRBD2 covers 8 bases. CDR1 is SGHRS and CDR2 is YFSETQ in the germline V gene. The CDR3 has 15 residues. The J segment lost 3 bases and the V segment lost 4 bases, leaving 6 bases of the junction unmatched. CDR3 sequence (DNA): TGCGCCAGCAGCCCCGGGGGGGGCGTCTACAATGAGCAGTTCTTC. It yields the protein CASSPGGGVYNEQFF. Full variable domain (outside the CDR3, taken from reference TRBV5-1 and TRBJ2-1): KAGVTQTPRYLIKTRGQQVTLSCSPISGHRSVSWYQQTPGQGLQFLFEYFSETQRNKGNFPGRFSGRQFSNSRSEMNVSTLELGDSALYLCASSPGGGVYNEQFFGPGTRLTVL.

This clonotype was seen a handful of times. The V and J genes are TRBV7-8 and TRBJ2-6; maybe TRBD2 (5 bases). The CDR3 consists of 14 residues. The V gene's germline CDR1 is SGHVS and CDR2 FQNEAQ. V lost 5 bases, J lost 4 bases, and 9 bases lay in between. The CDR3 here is CASSPSGGANVLTF. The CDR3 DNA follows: TGTGCCAGCAGCCCCTCGGGAGGGGCCAACGTCCTGACTTTC.